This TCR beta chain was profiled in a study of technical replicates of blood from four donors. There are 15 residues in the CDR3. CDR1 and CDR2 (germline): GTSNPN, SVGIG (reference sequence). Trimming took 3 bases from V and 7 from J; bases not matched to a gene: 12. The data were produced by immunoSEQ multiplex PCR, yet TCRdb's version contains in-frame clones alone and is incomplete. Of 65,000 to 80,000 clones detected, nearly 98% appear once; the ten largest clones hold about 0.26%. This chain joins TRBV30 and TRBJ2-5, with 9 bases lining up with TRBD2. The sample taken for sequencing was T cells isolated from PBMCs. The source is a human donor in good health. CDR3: CAWRLGVAGEATQYF. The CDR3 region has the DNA TGTGCCTGGAGGCTAGGGGTAGCGGGAGAGGCGACCCAGTACTTC.